Each of the 10 T cell receptor beta chains below was sequenced from the same sample in a study of T cell clonotyping in hematopoietic cell transplantation. The sample's time point: recipient sample about 28 days before transplant, after cytoreduction. TCRdb keeps only in-frame clones here, not all; method: immunoSEQ multiplex PCR. Of around 16,000 clones in the sample, just over 90% were seen once. The sequencing here drew on peripheral blood mononuclear cells, taken before stem cell transplant. These receptors came from a man in his late teens or twenties with biphenotypic leukemia. Some clones in this sample may be carry-over from other donors' samples.

This chain uses TRBV29-1 with TRBJ2-7, with D perhaps matching TRBD2 (7 bases). Germline CDR1 SQVTM, CDR2 ANQGSEA. Trimming shortened V by 4 bases and J by 2 bases, and 15 bases separated the two germline ends. The CDR3 runs 14 residues. The CDR3 reads CSVGRRGAPYEQYF. CDR3 DNA: TGCAGCGTTGGGCGTCGGGGGGCGCCCTACGAGCAGTACTTC.

The V call is TRBV28, the J call TRBJ1-5; D not certain. Germline CDR1 and CDR2: MDHEN and SYDVKM. CDR3 length: 13 amino acids. Trimming stripped 3 bases from V and 0 bases from J, with 3 bases between. The CDR3 region is CASSFDSNQPQHF. The CDR3 region has the DNA TGTGCCAGCAGTTTTGATAGCAATCAGCCCCAGCATTTT.

This CDR3 reads CAGQVGEREQYF. DNA for the CDR3: TGTGCGGGACAGGTAGGGGAGCGCGAGCAGTACTTC. The chain links TRBV19 to TRBJ2-7; 8 positions match TRBD1. Germline CDR1 LNHDA, CDR2 SQIVND (reference sequence). The CDR3 has 12 amino acids.

The chain couples TRBV19 to TRBJ2-4; no definite D call. Germline V lookup: CDR1 LNHDA, CDR2 SQIVND (reference sequence). V lost 5 bases and J 5 bases, leaving 7 bases between the germline ends. This CDR3 has 12 amino acids. The CDR3 sequence is CASSVDQNIQYF. CDR3 coding DNA: TGTGCCAGTAGTGTTGACCAAAACATTCAGTACTTC.

In its sample, this clone was seen a few times. The same CDR3 arises from other DNA sequences in this sample as well. The rearrangement uses TRBV5-6 and TRBJ1-5; perhaps TRBD1 as D (5 bases). Germline CDR1 reads SGHDT; CDR2 reads YYEEEE. The CDR3 totals 13 residues. Trimming left V 0 bases short and J 7 bases short, with 8 bases between. CDR3: CASSLARGQPQHF. In DNA form, the CDR3 reads TGTGCCAGCAGCTTGGCCCGGGGCCAGCCCCAGCATTTT.

The rearrangement uses TRBV4-3 and TRBJ2-7; the match to TRBD1 covers 7 bases. Trimming removed 1 base from V and 4 bases from J; junction bases left unmatched: 7. Germline CDR1 is LGHNA and CDR2 is YSLEER. The CDR3 contains 15 residues. The CDR3 DNA reads as TGCGCCAGCAGCCAAGGACAGGGTAGAGGGTACGAGCAGTACTTC. It is translated as CASSQGQGRGYEQYF.

J is TRBJ1-4 and V is TRBV5-4; 7 positions agree with TRBD1. In germline, CDR1 is SGHNT, CDR2 YYREEE (reference sequence). The CDR3 spans 18 residues. J gave up 4 bases and V 1 base, and 13 bases lay outside the gene matches. The CDR3 here is CASSLWGARQGRNEKLFF. CDR3 in DNA: TGTGCCAGCAGCTTGTGGGGAGCGAGACAGGGACGTAATGAAAAACTGTTTTTT.

The chain recombines TRBV29-1 with TRBJ2-1; unclear D gene. The germline V and J ends were trimmed by 4 bases and 5 bases, with 9 bases remaining between them. The CDR3 extends over 12 amino acids. Germline V gene data show CDR1 as SQVTM and CDR2 as ANQGSEA. In DNA, the CDR3 is TGCAGCGTTGCACCGGCGAACAATGAGCAGTTCTTC. Encoded protein: CSVAPANNEQFF.

The chain combines TRBV27 with TRBJ1-5; TRBD1 might be the D (5 bases). This CDR3 is 14 amino acids long. The germline V and J ends were trimmed by 5 bases and 3 bases, with 11 bases remaining between them. CDR1 is MNHEY and CDR2 is SMNVEV in the germline V gene (reference sequence). The CDR3 reads CASSISDNNQPQHF. The DNA for the CDR3 is TGTGCCAGCAGTATCTCGGACAACAATCAGCCCCAGCATTTT.

The V and J genes are TRBV2 and TRBJ2-7; tentatively, D is TRBD2 (8 bases). The CDR3 consists of 13 residues. Deletions cut 5 bases from V and 12 bases from J, with 20 bases between. Per germline, CDR1 SNHLY and CDR2 FYNNEI. In DNA, the CDR3 is TGTGCCAGCAGTTTTCGGGAGGGGGCGGGTCCGTACTTC. Translation gives CASSFREGAGPYF.